These T cell receptor beta chains were read from a single sample in a study of long-term antiretroviral therapy in people with HIV. Produced via immunoSEQ multiplex PCR; TCRdb's table is partial and in-frame only. The sample has tens of thousands of clones, over 75% seen once. Sequenced here: unsorted PBMCs, sampled 0.8 years before starting antiretroviral therapy. These receptors originate from a man aged 18-30 years with HIV. The CDR3 runs from the conserved cysteine through the conserved F or W. Each record gives: V gene, clone size, D gene, J gene, CDR3 protein, CDR3 DNA. D genes are given only for firm matches. Size values are once, few and many counts, or a class for expanded clones, and some rows have none.

V: TRBV19
size: .
D: .
J: TRBJ2-1
CDR3: CASSTRRGTSKNEQFF
DNA: TGTGCCAGTAGTACAAGGAGGGGGACTTCTAAAAATGAGCAGTTCTTC

V: TRBV13
size: .
D: TRBD1
J: TRBJ1-1
CDR3: CASSLGQGGAFF
DNA: TGTGCCAGCAGCTTGGGGCAGGGGGGAGCTTTCTTT

V: TRBV19
size: .
D: .
J: TRBJ1-1
CDR3: CASSNPPGRGGTEAFF
DNA: TGTGCCAGTAGTAACCCGCCGGGCAGGGGCGGCACTGAAGCTTTCTTT

V: TRBV25-1
size: .
D: TRBD1
J: TRBJ1-4
CDR3: CASSEWGQENEKLFF
DNA: TGTGCCAGCAGTGAATGGGGACAGGAAAATGAAAAACTGTTTTTT

V: TRBV6-5
size: once
D: .
J: TRBJ1-1
CDR3: CASTDGGEAFF
DNA: TGTGCCAGCACCGACGGTGGTGAAGCTTTCTTT

V: TRBV5-1
size: .
D: .
J: TRBJ1-1
CDR3: CASSLNGPHTEAFF
DNA: TGCGCCAGCAGCTTGAACGGGCCCCACACTGAAGCTTTCTTT

V: TRBV6-5
size: .
D: .
J: TRBJ1-4
CDR3: CASMRRTNEKLFF
DNA: TGTGCCAGCATGAGGCGGACTAATGAAAAACTGTTTTTT

V: TRBV5-4
size: .
D: TRBD1
J: TRBJ1-1
CDR3: CASSGDRKGVNTEAFF
DNA: TGTGCCAGCAGTGGGGACAGGAAAGGGGTGAACACTGAAGCTTTCTTT

V: TRBV2
size: .
D: TRBD2
J: TRBJ2-2
CDR3: CASRRGTTTGELFF
DNA: TGTGCCAGCAGGCGGGGGACTACGACCGGGGAGCTGTTTTTT

V: TRBV9
size: .
D: TRBD2
J: TRBJ2-7
CDR3: CASSVGLAGGPLSYEQYF
DNA: TGTGCCAGCAGCGTCGGACTAGCGGGAGGGCCGTTGTCCTACGAGCAGTACTTC

V: TRBV4-2
size: .
D: TRBD1
J: TRBJ2-3
CDR3: CASSRGILNRGATDTQYF
DNA: TGTGCCAGCAGCCGGGGGATTCTTAACAGGGGAGCCACAGATACGCAGTATTTT

V: TRBV7-8
size: .
D: .
J: TRBJ2-3
CDR3: CASSEPGTFVTDTQYF
DNA: TGTGCCAGCAGCGAGCCCGGTACTTTTGTCACAGATACGCAGTATTTT

V: TRBV4-2
size: .
D: TRBD2
J: TRBJ2-7
CDR3: CASSPHGTSGLLSYEQYF
DNA: TGTGCCAGCAGCCCACATGGGACTAGCGGGCTTCTCTCCTACGAGCAGTACTTC

V: TRBV5-1
size: .
D: TRBD1
J: TRBJ2-7
CDR3: CASTVSPAGTGAYEQYF
DNA: TGCGCCAGCACGGTTAGTCCCGCCGGGACAGGGGCTTACGAGCAGTACTTC

V: TRBV7-9
size: .
D: .
J: TRBJ1-2
CDR3: CASADVAYGYTF
DNA: TGTGCCAGCGCGGACGTAGCCTATGGCTACACCTTC

V: TRBV15
size: .
D: .
J: TRBJ2-7
CDR3: CATSRVQLDEQYF
DNA: TGTGCCACCAGCAGAGTTCAGCTAGACGAGCAGTACTTC

V: TRBV10-3
size: .
D: .
J: TRBJ2-7
CDR3: CAISESREQYF
DNA: TGTGCCATCAGTGAGTCCCGCGAGCAGTACTTC

V: TRBV7-2
size: .
D: .
J: TRBJ2-3
CDR3: CATSPKQSITDTQYF
DNA: TGTGCCACCAGCCCAAAACAGAGTATCACAGATACGCAGTATTTT

V: TRBV11-2
size: .
D: .
J: TRBJ2-5
CDR3: CASSPQQAGGETQYF
DNA: TGTGCCAGCAGCCCCCAGCAGGCGGGCGGGGAGACCCAGTACTTC

V: TRBV7-9
size: .
D: .
J: TRBJ2-1
CDR3: CASSLGVSYNEQFF
DNA: TGTGCCAGCAGCTTAGGGGTATCCTACAATGAGCAGTTCTTC

V: TRBV6-5
size: .
D: .
J: TRBJ2-1
CDR3: CASSTSHNSYNEQFF
DNA: TGTGCCAGCAGCACAAGCCACAACTCCTACAATGAGCAGTTCTTC

V: TRBV7-6
size: .
D: .
J: TRBJ1-6
CDR3: CASSLGGEGSPLHF
DNA: TGTGCCAGCAGCTTAGGGGGGGAGGGCTCACCCCTCCACTTT

V: TRBV7-2
size: .
D: .
J: TRBJ1-3
CDR3: CASSLVRRRSGNTIYF
DNA: TGTGCCAGCAGCTTAGTTCGGCGGCGCTCTGGAAACACCATATATTTT

V: TRBV7-6
size: .
D: .
J: TRBJ2-2
CDR3: CASSYRGGTGELFF
DNA: TGTGCCAGCAGCTATAGGGGCGGCACCGGGGAGCTGTTTTTT

V: TRBV9
size: .
D: TRBD1
J: TRBJ1-1
CDR3: CASSVDPGTATEAFF
DNA: TGTGCCAGCAGCGTAGACCCGGGGACAGCCACTGAAGCTTTCTTT